The 21 T cell receptor beta chains below were found in one sample sequenced in a study of response to subunit inactivated influenza vaccine. TCRdb fed the RT-PCR reads into MiXCR, producing one record per CDR3 protein. Among more than 500,000 distinct CDR3 sequences, approximately 11% were seen once, and the ten largest hold 9.5% to 12%. This sample was shared with a second study, whose subject was T cells expressing NK-cell markers. As reported in that work: Generation of TCR beta cDNA was performed by 5'RACE template switching incorporating UMIs.

Material: PBMCs from blood, obtained on the day of vaccination. The receptors come from a man aged 50 to 60 who received an inactivated influenza vaccine.

This clonotype was counted a few times. This chain connects TRBV20-1 to TRBJ2-1, with 9 bases identical to TRBD1. Looked up from germline, CDR1 is DFQATT and CDR2 is SNEGSKA (reference sequence). The CDR3 consists of 18 residues. The junction had 10 bases not matched to a gene; V was cut back by 1 base and J by 0 bases. The CDR3 bases are TGCAGTGCTAGAGCGACAGGGGGTGGTCGTAGCTCCTACAATGAGCAGTTCTTC. Translating it yields CSARATGGGRSSYNEQFF.

This sequence joins TRBV12-3 or TRBV12-4 and TRBJ1-5; 9 bases map to TRBD1. V was clipped by 8 bases and J by 7 bases; unmatched bases: 6. CDR3 length: 13 residues. The CDR3, as DNA: TGTGCCAGCGAACAGGGGGCCAGGCAGCCCCAGCATTTT. It is translated as CASEQGARQPQHF.

This clonotype was detected a few times. V usage is TRBV7-2 and J usage is TRBJ2-3; 7 nucleotides match TRBD2. CDR1 and CDR2 from the germline V gene are SGHTA and FQGNSA. J was trimmed by 2 bases and V by 2 bases; bases with no gene match: 7. The CDR3 is 16 amino acids. DNA for the CDR3: TGTGCCAGCAGCTTAAGGGCTAGCGGTACCACAGATACGCAGTATTTT. It specifies CASSLRASGTTDTQYF. The full variable domain, completed using reference TRBV7-2 and TRBJ2-3, is GAGVSQSPSNKVTEKGKDVELRCDPISGHTALYWYRQSLGQGLEFLIYFQGNSAPDKSGLPSDRFSAERTGGSVSTLTIQRTQQEDSAVYLCASSLRASGTTDTQYFGPGTRLTVL.

The chain is built from TRBV7-2 and TRBJ2-1; D uncertain. Trimming took off 1 base at V and 10 bases at J, with 23 bases between the two ends. Per germline, CDR1 SGHTA and CDR2 FQGNSA. The length of the CDR3 is 17 residues. The DNA of the CDR3 is TGTGCCAGCAGCTTAGTCCGGTCCGTAGCAGGCCATTACGAGCAGTTCTTC. Amino acid sequence: CASSLVRSVAGHYEQFF.

In regard to this clonotype: At one end the junction does not follow the germline gene, possibly because of a read error. This chain uses TRBV5-1 with TRBJ1-2; D uncertain. Per germline, CDR1 SGHRS and CDR2 YFSETQ. The CDR3 totals 14 residues. The chain's CDR3 is CACSLDGERSGYTF. The CDR3 DNA is TGCGCCTGCAGCTTGGATGGCGAACGATCTGGCTACACCTTC. Filled out from reference TRBV5-1 and TRBJ1-2, the complete variable domain reads KAGVTQTPRYLIKTRGQQVTLSCSPISGHRSVSWYQQTPGQGLQFLFEYFSETQRNKGNFPGRFSGRQFSNSRSEMNVSTLELGDSALYLCACSLDGERSGYTFGSGTRLTVV.

This clonotype has more than one count but fewer than ten. J is TRBJ2-4 and V is TRBV6-1; 8 positions match TRBD1. V lost 6 bases and J lost 6; bases outside the gene matches: 10. The CDR3 has 15 amino acids. The V gene's germline CDR1 is MNHNS and CDR2 SASEGT. As DNA, the CDR3 is TGTGCCAGCAGAAGGGGACAGGCGGCTGGAAACATTCAGTACTTC. This translates into CASRRGQAAGNIQYF.

This clonotype showed up just a few times. The chain employs TRBV5-1 and TRBJ1-2, with 8 bases aligning to TRBD1. This CDR3 is 15 amino acids long. Losses at the gene ends were 0 bases for V and 5 bases for J; bases not matched to a gene: 6. Per germline, CDR1 SGHRS and CDR2 YFSETQ. The CDR3 sequence is CASSLDGQGGYGYTF. The CDR3 bases are TGCGCCAGCAGCTTGGATGGACAGGGAGGATATGGCTACACCTTC.

This clonotype was counted only a few times. The chain carries TRBV14 and TRBJ2-3; D not certain. CDR1 is SGHDN and CDR2 is FVKESK in the germline V gene. V was cut by 0 bases and J by 6 bases, with 16 bases left in between. This CDR3 has 16 amino acids. The CDR3, as DNA: TGTGCCAGCAGCCAAGACGTCGACCCTCAAACGGATACGCAGTATTTT. Translated, it gives CASSQDVDPQTDTQYF.

This chain connects TRBV5-4 to TRBJ2-2; D is possibly TRBD2 (5 bases). V was clipped by 4 bases and J by 3 bases, with 13 bases between them. The CDR3 runs 15 residues. Germline V CDR1 and CDR2: SGHNT, YYREEE (reference sequence). The CDR3 is CASSTFPRDTGELFF. CDR3 nucleotide sequence: TGTGCCAGCAGCACCTTCCCGAGGGACACCGGGGAGCTGTTTTTT.

This clonotype was counted ten times or more. The chain is built from TRBV29-1 and TRBJ1-1; tentative D call: TRBD1 (5 bases). Germline-derived CDR1 and CDR2 are SQVTM and ANQGSEA. This CDR3 region has 13 residues. Trimming pared 4 bases from V and 0 bases from J, leaving 9 bases between. This CDR3 is CSVARVLNTEAFF. The DNA for the CDR3 is TGCAGCGTTGCCAGGGTATTGAACACTGAAGCTTTCTTT.

Written as DNA, the CDR3 is TGTGCCAGCAGTTTGGCTAATGGGGGGGAGCTGTTTTTT. Amino acid sequence: CASSLANGGELFF. The chain couples TRBV28 to TRBJ2-2; D remains unclear. There are 13 residues in the CDR3. V was shortened by 3 bases and J by 8 bases, with 10 bases between the two germline ends. Germline CDR1 is MDHEN and CDR2 is SYDVKM.

V is TRBV5-1 and J is TRBJ2-7; 7 nucleotides agree with TRBD1. The V gene's germline CDR1 is SGHRS and CDR2 YFSETQ. V was clipped by 4 bases and J by 5 bases; unmatched bases: 12. The CDR3 totals 15 residues. The CDR3 here is CASSRKDRVGDEQYF. CDR3 bases: TGCGCCAGCAGCCGGAAAGACAGGGTAGGTGACGAGCAGTACTTC.

A single count supports this clonotype. One end of the junction does not line up with germline, which may come from a read error. The CDR3 DNA is TGTGCCACCAGTACCACAAGCAATCAGCCCCAGCATTTT. This encodes CATSTTSNQPQHF. The gene calls are TRBV28 and TRBJ1-5; D call uncertain. Germline V lookup: CDR1 MDHEN, CDR2 SYDVKM. The CDR3 contains 13 residues.

This clonotype was seen repeatedly, ten times or more. The rearrangement links TRBV28 to TRBJ2-3; 9 nucleotides match TRBD1. Germline-derived CDR1 and CDR2 are MDHEN and SYDVKM. Germline trimming cut 5 bases from V and 2 bases from J; bases unmatched to any gene: 5. The CDR3 is made up of 15 amino acids. The CDR3: CASSHRGPPTDTQYF. CDR3 DNA sequence: TGTGCCAGCAGTCACAGGGGGCCCCCCACAGATACGCAGTATTTT.

This clonotype has at least ten counts. This chain uses TRBV7-2 with TRBJ2-1; no firm D call. Germline V lookup: CDR1 SGHTA, CDR2 FQGNSA. This CDR3 is 13 amino acids long. V lost 5 bases and J lost 15, with 20 bases in between. CDR3 amino acids: CASSPSPVEVSFF. CDR3 bases: TGTGCCAGCAGCCCATCCCCGGTAGAGGTGTCGTTCTTC.

V usage is TRBV6-5 and J usage is TRBJ1-6; D is undetermined. Trimming stripped 2 bases from V and 7 bases from J, with 18 bases between. CDR1 MNHEY and CDR2 SVGAGI come from the germline V gene. This CDR3 spans 17 amino acids. CDR3 in DNA: TGTGCCAGCAGTTACCGCCCGGGAGCTATGACAAATTCACCCCTCCACTTT. It translates to CASSYRPGAMTNSPLHF.

The J gene is TRBJ2-4, the V gene TRBV4-2; D perhaps matches TRBD1 (6 bases). There are 17 residues in the CDR3. Germline lookup yields CDR1 LGHNA and CDR2 YNFKEQ. V shed 0 bases and J shed 4 bases, with 16 bases lying between them. The chain's CDR3 is CASSQDWGRGGKNIQYF. The DNA of the CDR3 is TGTGCCAGCAGCCAAGATTGGGGCAGGGGTGGTAAAAACATTCAGTACTTC.

V and J are TRBV12-3 or TRBV12-4 and TRBJ1-6, with no clear D. The V and J ends lost 1 base and 6 bases respectively, with 7 bases between them. This CDR3 is 14 amino acids long. The CDR3 DNA follows: TGTGCCAGCAGTTTAGAGGCGGGTAATTCACCCCTCCACTTT. Protein: CASSLEAGNSPLHF.

This rearrangement joins TRBV27 to TRBJ2-3; no clear D. Germline CDR1 MNHEY, CDR2 SMNVEV (reference sequence). With 0 bases removed from V and 0 bases from J, the gap between germline ends came to 13 bases. CDR3 length: 17 amino acids. Here the CDR3 reads CASSLSDQNNSTDTQYF. CDR3 sequence (DNA): TGTGCCAGCAGTTTATCGGATCAAAATAATAGCACAGATACGCAGTATTTT.

The chain has TRBV7-2 and TRBJ2-3; 10 bases match TRBD2. The CDR3 has 16 amino acids. Losses at the gene ends were 6 bases for V and 0 bases for J; bases not matched to a gene: 6. Germline values: CDR1 SGHTA, CDR2 FQGNSA. The CDR3 is CASRPPGLASTDTQYF. For the CDR3, the DNA is TGTGCCAGCAGACCACCGGGACTAGCGAGCACAGATACGCAGTATTTT.

The chain is built from TRBV10-3 and TRBJ2-2; 13 bases are shared with TRBD2. V gave up 10 bases and J gave up 7 bases; unmatched junction bases: 9. Germline loops: CDR1 ENHRY, CDR2 SYGVKD. The CDR3 is 15 amino acids. CDR3 in amino acids: CATNRLAGGNGELFF. CDR3 DNA: TGTGCCACCAATCGACTAGCGGGGGGAAACGGGGAGCTGTTTTTT.